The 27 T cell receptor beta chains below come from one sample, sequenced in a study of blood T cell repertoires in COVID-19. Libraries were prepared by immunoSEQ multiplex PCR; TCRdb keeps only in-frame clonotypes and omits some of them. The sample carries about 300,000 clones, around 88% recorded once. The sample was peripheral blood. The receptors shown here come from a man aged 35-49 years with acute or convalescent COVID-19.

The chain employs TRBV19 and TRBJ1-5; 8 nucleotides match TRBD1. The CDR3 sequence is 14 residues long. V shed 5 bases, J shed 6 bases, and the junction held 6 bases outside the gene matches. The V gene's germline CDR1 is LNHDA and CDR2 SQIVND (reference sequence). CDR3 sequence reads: CASSLPTGVQPQHF. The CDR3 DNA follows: TGTGCCAGTAGTCTACCGACAGGGGTTCAGCCCCAGCATTTT.

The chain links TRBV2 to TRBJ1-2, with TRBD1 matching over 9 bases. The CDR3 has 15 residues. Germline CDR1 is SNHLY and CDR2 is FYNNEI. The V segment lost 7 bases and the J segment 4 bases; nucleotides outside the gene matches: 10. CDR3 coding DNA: TGTGCCAGCAAGGAGGGACAGGGCGGGATCTATGGCTACACCTTC. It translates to CASKEGQGGIYGYTF. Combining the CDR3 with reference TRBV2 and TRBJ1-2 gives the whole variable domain EPEVTQTPSHQVTQMGQEVILRCVPISNHLYFYWYRQILGQKVEFLVSFYNNEISEKSEIFDDQFSVERPDGSNFTLKIRSTKLEDSAMYFCASKEGQGGIYGYTFGSGTRLTVV.

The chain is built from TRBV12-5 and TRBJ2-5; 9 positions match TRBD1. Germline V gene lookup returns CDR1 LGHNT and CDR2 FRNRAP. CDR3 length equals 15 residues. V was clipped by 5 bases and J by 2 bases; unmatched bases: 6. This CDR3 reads CASGTGQGLQETQYF. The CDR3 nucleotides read TGTGCTAGTGGTACAGGACAGGGGTTGCAAGAGACCCAGTACTTC.

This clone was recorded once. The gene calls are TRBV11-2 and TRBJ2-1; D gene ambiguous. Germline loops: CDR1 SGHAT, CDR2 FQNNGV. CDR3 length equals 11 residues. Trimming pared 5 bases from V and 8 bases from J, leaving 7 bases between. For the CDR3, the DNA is TGTGCCAGCAGCCCTATACATGAGCAGTTCTTC. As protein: CASSPIHEQFF.

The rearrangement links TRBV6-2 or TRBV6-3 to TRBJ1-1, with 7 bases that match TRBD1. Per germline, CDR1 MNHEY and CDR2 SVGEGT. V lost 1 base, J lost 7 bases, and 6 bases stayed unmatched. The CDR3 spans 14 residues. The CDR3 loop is CASSYFGTAYEAFF. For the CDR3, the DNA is TGTGCCAGCAGTTACTTTGGGACAGCCTATGAAGCTTTCTTT.

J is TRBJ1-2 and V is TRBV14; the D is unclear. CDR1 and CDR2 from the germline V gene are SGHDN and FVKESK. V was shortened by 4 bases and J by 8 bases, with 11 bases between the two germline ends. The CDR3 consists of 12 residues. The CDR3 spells CASSPSGGGYTF. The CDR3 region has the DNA TGTGCCAGCAGCCCCTCAGGTGGCGGCTACACCTTC. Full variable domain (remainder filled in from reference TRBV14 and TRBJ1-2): EAGVTQFPSHSVIEKGQTVTLRCDPISGHDNLYWYRRVMGKEIKFLLHFVKESKQDESGMPNNRFLAERTGGTYSTLKVQPAELEDSGVYFCASSPSGGGYTFGSGTRLTVV.

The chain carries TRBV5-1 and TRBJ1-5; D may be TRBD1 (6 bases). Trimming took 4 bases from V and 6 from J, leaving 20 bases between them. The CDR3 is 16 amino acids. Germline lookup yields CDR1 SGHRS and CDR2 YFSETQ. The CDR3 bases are TGCGCCAGCAGCCCGTCGGGGCAGGGGTTAGGTCAGCCCCAGCATTTT. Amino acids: CASSPSGQGLGQPQHF.

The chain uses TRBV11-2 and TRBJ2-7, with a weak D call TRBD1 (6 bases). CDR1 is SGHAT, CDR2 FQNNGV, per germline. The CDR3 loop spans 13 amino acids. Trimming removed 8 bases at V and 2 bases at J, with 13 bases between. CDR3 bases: TGTGCCAGCTCCAGGGGAAGAACCTACGAGCAGTACTTC. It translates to CASSRGRTYEQYF.

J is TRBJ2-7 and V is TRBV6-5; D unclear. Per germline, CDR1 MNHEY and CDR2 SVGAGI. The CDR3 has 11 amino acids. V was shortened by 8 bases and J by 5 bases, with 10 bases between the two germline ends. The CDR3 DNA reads TGTGCCAGCTTGGGCTACGACGAGCAGTACTTC. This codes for CASLGYDEQYF.

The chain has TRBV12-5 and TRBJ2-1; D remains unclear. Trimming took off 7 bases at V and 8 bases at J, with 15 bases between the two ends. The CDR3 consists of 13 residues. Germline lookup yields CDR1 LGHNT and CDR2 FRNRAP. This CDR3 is CASAPGLIYEQFF. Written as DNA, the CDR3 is TGTGCTAGTGCACCAGGCCTTATCTATGAGCAGTTCTTC.

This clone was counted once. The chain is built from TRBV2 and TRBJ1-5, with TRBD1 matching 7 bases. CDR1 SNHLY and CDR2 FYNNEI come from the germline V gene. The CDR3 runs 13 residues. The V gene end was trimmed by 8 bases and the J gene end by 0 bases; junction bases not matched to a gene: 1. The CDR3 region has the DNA TGTGCCAGCGGGACAGTTAGCAATCAGCCCCAGCATTTT. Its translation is CASGTVSNQPQHF.

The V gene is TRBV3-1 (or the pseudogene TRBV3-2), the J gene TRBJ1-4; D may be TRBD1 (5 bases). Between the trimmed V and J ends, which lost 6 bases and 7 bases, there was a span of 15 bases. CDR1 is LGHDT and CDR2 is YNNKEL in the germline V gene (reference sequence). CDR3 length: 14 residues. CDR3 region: CASSPTLGGEKLFF. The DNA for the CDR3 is TGTGCCAGCAGTCCGACCCTGGGGGGTGAAAAACTGTTTTTT.

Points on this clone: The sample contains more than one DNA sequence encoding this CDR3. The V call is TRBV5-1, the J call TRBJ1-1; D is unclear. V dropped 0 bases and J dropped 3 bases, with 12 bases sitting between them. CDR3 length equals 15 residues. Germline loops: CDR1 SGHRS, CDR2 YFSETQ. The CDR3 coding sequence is TGCGCCAGCAGCTTGGCAGGAGGGTGGGACACTGAAGCTTTCTTT. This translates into CASSLAGGWDTEAFF.

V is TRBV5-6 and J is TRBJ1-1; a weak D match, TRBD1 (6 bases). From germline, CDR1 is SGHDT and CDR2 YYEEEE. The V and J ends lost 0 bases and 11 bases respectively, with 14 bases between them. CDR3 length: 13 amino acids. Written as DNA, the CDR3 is TGTGCCAGCAGCTTGGGTGGGGGCGCCGGGGCTTTCTTT. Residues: CASSLGGGAGAFF.

The CDR3: CASKGRAGELFF. As DNA, the CDR3 is TGTGCCAGCAAGGGGAGGGCCGGGGAGCTGTTTTTT. The chain recombines TRBV3-1 (or the pseudogene TRBV3-2) with TRBJ2-2; 7 bases fit TRBD2. The junction had 2 bases not matched to a gene; V was cut back by 7 bases and J by 6 bases. The V gene's germline CDR1 is LGHDT and CDR2 YNNKEL (reference sequence). The CDR3 sequence is 12 residues long.

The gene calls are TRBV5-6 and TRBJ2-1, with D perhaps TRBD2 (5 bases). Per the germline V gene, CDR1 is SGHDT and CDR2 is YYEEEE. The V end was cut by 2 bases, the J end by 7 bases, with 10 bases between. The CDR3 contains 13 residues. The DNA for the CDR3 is TGTGCCAGCAGCTTAAGCGGAGTTAATGAGCAGTTCTTC. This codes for CASSLSGVNEQFF.

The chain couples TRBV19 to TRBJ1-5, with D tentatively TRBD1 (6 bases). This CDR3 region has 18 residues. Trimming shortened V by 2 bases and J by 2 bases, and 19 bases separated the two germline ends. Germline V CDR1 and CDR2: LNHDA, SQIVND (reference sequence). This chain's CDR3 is CASSIRGGLSIGNQPQHF. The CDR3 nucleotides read TGTGCCAGTAGTATAAGGGGGGGCCTTTCTATCGGCAATCAGCCCCAGCATTTT.

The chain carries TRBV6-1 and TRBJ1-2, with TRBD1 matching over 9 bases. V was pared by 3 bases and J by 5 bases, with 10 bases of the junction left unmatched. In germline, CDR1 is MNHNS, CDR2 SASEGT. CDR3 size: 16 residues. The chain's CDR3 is CASSEQYRDRVYGYTF. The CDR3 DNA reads TGTGCCAGCAGTGAGCAATACCGGGACAGGGTGTATGGCTACACCTTC.

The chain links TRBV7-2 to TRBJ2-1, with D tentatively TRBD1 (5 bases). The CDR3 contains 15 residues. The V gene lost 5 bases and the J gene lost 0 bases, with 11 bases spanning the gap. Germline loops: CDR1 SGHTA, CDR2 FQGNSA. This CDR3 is CASSPTRGSYNEQFF. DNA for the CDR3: TGTGCCAGCAGCCCGACAAGGGGCTCCTACAATGAGCAGTTCTTC.

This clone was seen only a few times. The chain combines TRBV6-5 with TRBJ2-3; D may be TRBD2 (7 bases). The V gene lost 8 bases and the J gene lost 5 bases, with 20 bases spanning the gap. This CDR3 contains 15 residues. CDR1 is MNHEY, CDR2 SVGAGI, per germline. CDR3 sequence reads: CASGNGGGQGDTQYF. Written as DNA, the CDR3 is TGTGCCAGCGGAAATGGGGGGGGGCAGGGAGATACGCAGTATTTT.

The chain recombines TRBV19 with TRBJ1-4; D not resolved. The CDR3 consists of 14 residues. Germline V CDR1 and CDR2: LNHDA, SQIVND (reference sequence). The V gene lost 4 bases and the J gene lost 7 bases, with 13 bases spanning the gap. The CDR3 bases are TGTGCCAGTAGTACCACCGGGAGCCTTGAAAAACTGTTTTTT. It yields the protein CASSTTGSLEKLFF.

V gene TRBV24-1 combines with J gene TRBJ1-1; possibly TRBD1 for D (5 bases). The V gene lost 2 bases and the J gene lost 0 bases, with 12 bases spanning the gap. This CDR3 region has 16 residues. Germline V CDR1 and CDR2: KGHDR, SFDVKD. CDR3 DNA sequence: TGTGCCACCAGTGATTCGAGCGACAGTTTGAACACTGAAGCTTTCTTT. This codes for CATSDSSDSLNTEAFF.

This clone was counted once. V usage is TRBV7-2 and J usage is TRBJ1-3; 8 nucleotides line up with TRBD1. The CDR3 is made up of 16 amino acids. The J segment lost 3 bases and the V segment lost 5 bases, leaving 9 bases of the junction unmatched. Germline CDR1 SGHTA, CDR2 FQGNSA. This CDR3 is CASSPQGAAGGNTIYF. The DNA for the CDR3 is TGTGCCAGCAGCCCCCAGGGGGCAGCTGGTGGAAACACCATATATTTT.

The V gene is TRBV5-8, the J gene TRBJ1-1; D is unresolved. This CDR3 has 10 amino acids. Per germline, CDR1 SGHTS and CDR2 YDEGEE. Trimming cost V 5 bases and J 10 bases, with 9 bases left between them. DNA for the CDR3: TGTGCCAGCAGGAAGTACGGAGCTTTCTTT. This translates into CASRKYGAFF.

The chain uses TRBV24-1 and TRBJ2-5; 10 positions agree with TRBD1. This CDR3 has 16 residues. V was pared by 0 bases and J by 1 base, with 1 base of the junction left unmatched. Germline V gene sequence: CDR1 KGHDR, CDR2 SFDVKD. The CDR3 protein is CATSDLGDRGQETQYF. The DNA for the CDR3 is TGTGCCACCAGTGATTTGGGGGACAGGGGCCAAGAGACCCAGTACTTC.

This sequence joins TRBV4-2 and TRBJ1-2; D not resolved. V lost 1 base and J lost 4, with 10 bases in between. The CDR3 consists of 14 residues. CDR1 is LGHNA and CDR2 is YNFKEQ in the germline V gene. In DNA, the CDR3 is TGTGCCAGCAGCCAAGCCCGGGTCCGCTATGGCTACACCTTC. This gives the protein CASSQARVRYGYTF.

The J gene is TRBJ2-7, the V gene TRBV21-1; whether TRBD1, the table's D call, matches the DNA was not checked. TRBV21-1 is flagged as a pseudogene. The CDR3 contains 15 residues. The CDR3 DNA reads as TGTGCCAGCAGCAAAGGACAGGGAGGACCCTACGAGCAGTACTTC. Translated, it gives CASSKGQGGPYEQYF.